Below are 26 T cell receptor beta chains sequenced from a single sample in a study of shared clonotypes between healthy human individuals. The protocol was immunoSEQ multiplex PCR, while the TCRdb copy is restricted to in-frame clones and leaves out a portion. This sample has millions of clones, with more than 90% found just once. The specimen sequenced was naive CD4+ T cells sorted from blood. Documented subset: CD45RA+ positively selected. These TCRs come from a man aged 18 to 29 in good health.

The chain links TRBV28 to TRBJ2-5, with 11 bases that match TRBD1. From germline, CDR1 is MDHEN and CDR2 SYDVKM. V lost 6 bases and J lost 3; bases outside the gene matches: 6. This CDR3 region has 15 residues. CDR3 in DNA: TGTGCCAGCAGAATAAGGGACAGGGGGAAAGAGACCCAGTACTTC. Its translation: CASRIRDRGKETQYF.

In its sample, this clone was seen once. This chain joins TRBV21-1 and TRBJ2-5; the table gives TRBD2 as D, unverified against the DNA. TRBV21-1 is deemed a pseudogene. There are 20 residues in the CDR3. The CDR3 region has the DNA TGTGCCAGCAGCAAAGGGGAGGCTAGCGGGGGCCAGACCCCTAAAGAGACCCAGTACTTC. Amino acid sequence: CASSKGEASGGQTPKETQYF.

This rearrangement joins TRBV6-1 to TRBJ2-7, with D unresolved. CDR1 is MNHNS, CDR2 SASEGT, per germline. The ends were cut back, 5 bases at V and 0 bases at J, with 11 bases in the middle. The CDR3 totals 14 residues. The CDR3 bases are TGTGCCAGCAGTCCGACTGGATACTCCTACGAGCAGTACTTC. It specifies CASSPTGYSYEQYF.

For the CDR3, the DNA is TGTGCCAGCAGAAGACTAGTAACGACCAACGAGCAGTACTTC. Translating gives CASRRLVTTNEQYF. The chain carries TRBV6-5 and TRBJ2-7, with D perhaps TRBD2 (6 bases). Germline CDR1 and CDR2: MNHEY and SVGAGI. The ends were cut back, 6 bases at V and 5 bases at J, with 17 bases in the middle. The CDR3 has 14 amino acids.

V gene TRBV10-3 combines with J gene TRBJ1-2; a possible D gene is TRBD1 (5 bases). Germline V gene data show CDR1 as ENHRY and CDR2 as SYGVKD. This CDR3 is built from 16 residues. V lost 0 bases to trimming and J lost 5 bases, with 16 bases between them. CDR3 sequence: CAISESVPGGRYGYTF. The DNA for the CDR3 is TGTGCCATCAGTGAGTCGGTTCCCGGGGGTAGGTATGGCTACACCTTC.

Turning to this clone: The sample holds other DNA sequences that translate to the same CDR3. The V and J genes are TRBV7-2 and TRBJ1-5, with TRBD1 identical over 11 bases. Germline CDR1 is SGHTA and CDR2 is FQGNSA. The CDR3 is 14 amino acids. The V and J ends lost 4 bases and 5 bases, in that order; junction bases with no gene match: 1. Written as DNA, the CDR3 is TGTGCCAGCAGCTCGGGACAGGGGGATCAGCCCCAGCATTTT. This encodes CASSSGQGDQPQHF. Supplemented by reference TRBV7-2 and TRBJ1-5, the full variable domain reads GAGVSQSPSNKVTEKGKDVELRCDPISGHTALYWYRQSLGQGLEFLIYFQGNSAPDKSGLPSDRFSAERTGGSVSTLTIQRTQQEDSAVYLCASSSGQGDQPQHFGDGTRLSIL.

The chain uses TRBV18 and TRBJ2-1; D call uncertain. Trimming took 3 bases from V and 12 from J, leaving 15 bases between them. Germline V CDR1 and CDR2: KGHSH, LQKENI. The CDR3 loop spans 13 amino acids. CDR3 in amino acids: CASSPPGRQTQFF. CDR3 bases: TGTGCCAGCTCACCGCCTGGACGTCAGACGCAGTTCTTC.

The rearrangement joins TRBV12-5 to TRBJ1-5; TRBD1 is a possible D gene (5 bases). The germline V gene has CDR1 LGHNT and CDR2 FRNRAP. This CDR3 contains 20 residues. Trimming stripped 0 bases from V and 10 bases from J, with 31 bases between. The CDR3 sequence is CASGLVTVAGSRGAWEPQHF. The CDR3 DNA reads TGTGCTAGTGGTTTGGTAACGGTGGCGGGCAGCCGTGGGGCATGGGAACCCCAGCATTTT.

This chain joins TRBV5-1 and TRBJ2-5, with 14 nucleotides matching TRBD2. The trim removed 8 bases at V and 5 bases at J, leaving 11 bases unmatched. The germline V gene encodes CDR1 SGHRS and CDR2 YFSETQ. The CDR3 runs 16 residues. The CDR3 DNA reads as TGCGCCAGTACGACTAGCGGGGGGGCCGGGACCGAGACCCAGTACTTC. Protein product: CASTTSGGAGTETQYF.

V gene TRBV25-1 combines with J gene TRBJ2-1, with D perhaps TRBD2 (6 bases). The ends were cut back, 4 bases at V and 6 bases at J, with 16 bases in the middle. CDR1 is MGHDK and CDR2 is SYGVNS in the germline V gene. There are 15 residues in the CDR3. In DNA, the CDR3 is TGTGCCAGCAGTGGACCGGGACTTCAGACCAATGAGCAGTTCTTC. Its translation: CASSGPGLQTNEQFF.

The chain has TRBV7-9 and TRBJ1-1; the D is unclear. The CDR3 contains 17 residues. Germline-derived CDR1 and CDR2 are SEHNR and FQNEAQ (reference sequence). Trimming stripped 1 base from V and 0 bases from J, with 15 bases between. The CDR3 DNA reads as TGTGCCAGCAGCTTAGATAGGGCAGGTGGCGTGAACACTGAAGCTTTCTTT. Protein sequence: CASSLDRAGGVNTEAFF.

J is TRBJ2-2 and V is TRBV7-8, with a weak D call TRBD1 (6 bases). The CDR3 runs to 16 residues. Trimming pared 5 bases from V and 0 bases from J, leaving 13 bases between. CDR1 SGHVS and CDR2 FQNEAQ come from the germline V gene. CDR3 nucleotides: TGTGCCAGCAGCAAGACCGGGACAACGAACACCGGGGAGCTGTTTTTT. Its protein is CASSKTGTTNTGELFF.

V usage is TRBV7-2 and J usage is TRBJ2-3; D tentatively fits TRBD1 or TRBD2 (6 bases each). CDR3 length equals 15 residues. Germline CDR1 is SGHTA and CDR2 is FQGNSA. V was clipped by 6 bases and J by 7 bases, with 20 bases between them. For the CDR3, the DNA is TGTGCCAGCAGTTTTCTCGGGGGCCCAGGATATACGCAGTATTTT. Translating it yields CASSFLGGPGYTQYF.

The chain is built from TRBV6-5 and TRBJ2-3; TRBD2 might be the D (6 bases). Germline CDR1 is MNHEY and CDR2 is SVGAGI. The V end lost 0 bases, the J end lost 5 bases, and 12 bases lay between the germline ends. CDR3 size: 15 residues. CDR3 sequence (DNA): TGTGCCAGCAGTTACTCCGGGGGACCGGGAGATACGCAGTATTTT. It yields the protein CASSYSGGPGDTQYF.

About this clone itself: At the DNA level, this CDR3 is encoded by other sequences in the same sample as well. V and J are TRBV18 and TRBJ2-5; TRBD2 might be the D (5 bases). This CDR3 is built from 13 residues. V was pared by 6 bases and J by 2 bases, with 10 bases between. Germline CDR1 reads KGHSH; CDR2 reads LQKENI. CDR3 in DNA: TGTGCCAGCTCCGCGGGCTTACAAGAGACCCAGTACTTC. It is translated as CASSAGLQETQYF. The whole variable domain, filled in from reference TRBV18 and TRBJ2-5, reads NAGVMQNPRHLVRRRGQEARLRCSPMKGHSHVYWYRQLPEEGLKFMVYLQKENIIDESGMPKERFSAEFPKEGPSILRIQQVVRGDSAAYFCASSAGLQETQYFGPGTRLLVL.

The chain employs TRBV6-1 and TRBJ2-5; 10 nucleotides line up with TRBD2. The germline V gene encodes CDR1 MNHNS and CDR2 SASEGT. The CDR3 spans 13 residues. V trimming: 11 bases; J trimming: 3 bases; junction bases outside the gene matches: 6. CDR3 protein: CAGCLAGEETQYF. The CDR3 DNA reads as TGTGCCGGGTGTCTAGCGGGGGAAGAGACCCAGTACTTC.

V gene TRBV7-2 combines with J gene TRBJ2-3; 7 bases fit TRBD1. Germline CDR1 is SGHTA and CDR2 is FQGNSA. The length of the CDR3 is 16 residues. The V segment lost 5 bases and the J segment 1 base; nucleotides outside the gene matches: 9. The CDR3 region has the DNA TGTGCCAGCAGCCCCAGACAGGGATGGGGCACAGATACGCAGTATTTT. This translates into CASSPRQGWGTDTQYF. The full variable domain, with the rest looked up from reference TRBV7-2 and TRBJ2-3, is GAGVSQSPSNKVTEKGKDVELRCDPISGHTALYWYRQSLGQGLEFLIYFQGNSAPDKSGLPSDRFSAERTGGSVSTLTIQRTQQEDSAVYLCASSPRQGWGTDTQYFGPGTRLTVL.

The chain is built from TRBV4-1 and TRBJ2-5; D may be TRBD1 (5 bases). Germline assignment: CDR1 MGHRA and CDR2 YSYEKL. The V gene lost 0 bases and the J gene lost 2 bases, with 10 bases spanning the gap. The CDR3 length is 15 residues. CDR3 amino acids: CASSQDQGVQETQYF. CDR3 bases: TGCGCCAGCAGCCAAGATCAAGGGGTTCAAGAGACCCAGTACTTC.

In this sample, this clone turned up once. Here the CDR3 reads CAWTGADTQYF. As DNA, the CDR3 is TGTGCCTGGACAGGGGCAGATACGCAGTATTTT. The J gene is TRBJ2-3, the V gene TRBV30; a possible D gene is TRBD1 (6 bases). The CDR3 has 11 amino acids. V lost 4 bases to trimming and J lost 4 bases, with 6 bases between them. Germline values: CDR1 GTSNPN, CDR2 SVGIG (reference sequence).

The V gene is TRBV5-8, the J gene TRBJ1-2; D is unresolved. There are 13 residues in the CDR3. V was cut by 1 base and J by 4 bases, with 8 bases left in between. Germline CDR1 and CDR2: SGHTS and YDEGEE. CDR3 protein: CASSLRSGYGYTF. CDR3 in DNA: TGTGCCAGCAGCTTGAGGTCAGGCTATGGCTACACCTTC.

This CDR3 reads CASSPPGLAGGNTGELFF. Written as DNA, the CDR3 is TGTGCCAGCAGCCCCCCGGGACTAGCGGGCGGGAACACCGGGGAGCTGTTTTTT. The chain employs TRBV7-2 and TRBJ2-2, with 12 bases that match TRBD2. The CDR3 runs to 18 residues. The germline V gene has CDR1 SGHTA and CDR2 FQGNSA. The junction had 8 bases not matched to a gene; V was cut back by 5 bases and J by 1 base.

The chain has TRBV6-5 and TRBJ1-5, with 7 positions matching TRBD1. From germline, CDR1 is MNHEY and CDR2 SVGAGI. With V trimmed by 6 bases and J by 3 bases, 5 bases remained unmatched. The CDR3 length is 14 residues. The CDR3 region is CASSRDSNNQPQHF. The CDR3 DNA is TGTGCCAGCAGCAGGGACAGTAACAATCAGCCCCAGCATTTT.

This rearrangement joins TRBV10-3 to TRBJ2-7, with D tentatively TRBD2 (5 bases). V shed 11 bases and J shed 4 bases, with 12 bases lying between them. From germline, CDR1 is ENHRY and CDR2 SYGVKD. The CDR3 has 11 amino acids. CDR3 DNA sequence: TGTGCCGTGGGTAGCGAATACGAGCAGTACTTC. This translates into CAVGSEYEQYF.

On this clone itself: Other DNA sequences in this sample translate to the same CDR3. This chain uses TRBV18 with TRBJ1-5, with 8 bases lining up with TRBD1. There are 15 residues in the CDR3. In germline, CDR1 is KGHSH, CDR2 LQKENI. V trimming: 3 bases; J trimming: 0 bases; junction bases outside the gene matches: 1. CDR3 loop: CASSPTGGSNQPQHF. In DNA form, the CDR3 reads TGTGCCAGCTCACCCACAGGGGGTAGCAATCAGCCCCAGCATTTT.

This rearrangement joins TRBV11-2 to TRBJ2-5; 12 bases align to TRBD2. The CDR3 sequence is 16 residues long. Looked up from germline, CDR1 is SGHAT and CDR2 is FQNNGV. Unmatched junction bases numbered 7, after V lost 5 bases and J lost 3 bases. The CDR3 protein is CASSLALAGGKETQYF. DNA of the CDR3: TGTGCCAGCAGCCTCGCACTAGCGGGGGGTAAAGAGACCCAGTACTTC. The variable domain in full, completed from reference TRBV11-2 and TRBJ2-5, reads EAGVAQSPRYKIIEKRQSVAFWCNPISGHATLYWYQQILGQGPKLLIQFQNNGVVDDSQLPKDRFSAERLKGVDSTLKIQPAKLEDSAVYLCASSLALAGGKETQYFGPGTRLLVL.

The chain employs TRBV29-1 and TRBJ2-2; the D is unclear. V lost 7 bases and J lost 5, with 14 bases in between. Germline V lookup: CDR1 SQVTM, CDR2 ANQGSEA. The CDR3 is made up of 13 amino acids. CDR3 in DNA: TGCAGCGGGGCGACGGTATGGACCGGGGAGCTGTTTTTT. This codes for CSGATVWTGELFF.